This T cell receptor beta chain originates from a study of shared clonotypes between healthy human individuals. Germline CDR1 and CDR2: SGHAT and FQNNGV. The germline V and J ends were trimmed by 6 bases and 2 bases, with 11 bases remaining between them. This CDR3 spans 13 amino acids. Note on this clone: Other DNA sequences from this sample encode an identical CDR3 as well.

Clones were sequenced by immunoSEQ multiplex PCR, and TCRdb holds only the in-frame ones, with some missing. The profile covers hundreds of thousands of clones, with almost 97% appearing a single time and approximately 0.062% taken by the ten largest. The source of this sequence is a woman between 25 and 40 years old in good health. V and J are TRBV11-2 and TRBJ2-7, with D tentatively TRBD1 or TRBD2 (5 bases each). Sequencing was performed on naive CD4+ T cells sorted from blood. Subset of the sample: CD45RA+ positively selected. The CDR3 is CASSLGTTYEQYF. As DNA, the CDR3 is TGTGCCAGCAGTTTGGGGACCACCTACGAGCAGTACTTC.